This TCR beta chain was recovered during a study of cytomegalovirus exposure and HLA in healthy donors. The PCR employed 60 Vbeta primers together with 13 Jbeta primers. Libraries were prepared by immunoSEQ multiplex PCR; TCRdb keeps only in-frame clonotypes and omits some of them. The sample has approximately 99,000 clones; 79% are singletons. Study observations and caveats: For TCR beta chains, V- and J-gene trimming was later linked to a missense DCLRE1C variant. Three CMV-associated chains proved CMV antigen-specific in vitro. Several V segments, TRBV6-2 and TRBV6-3 among them, could not be told apart and were dropped.

For this clone: Its antigen is as yet unknown.

Donors had nominal health at sampling but likely had unrecorded immune exposures. The CDR3 contains 14 residues. CDR1 MGHDK and CDR2 SYGVNS come from the germline V gene. V dropped 5 bases and J dropped 12; count of bases not matched to a gene: 15. Specimen: PBMCs. The rearrangement links TRBV25-1 to TRBJ2-7, with 8 bases lining up with TRBD1. This TCR derives from a male donor in good health and CMV-seropositive. The CDR3 bases are TGTGCCAGCAGTCCCGGGACAGGATTTCGTCAGTCGTACTTC. Residues: CASSPGTGFRQSYF.